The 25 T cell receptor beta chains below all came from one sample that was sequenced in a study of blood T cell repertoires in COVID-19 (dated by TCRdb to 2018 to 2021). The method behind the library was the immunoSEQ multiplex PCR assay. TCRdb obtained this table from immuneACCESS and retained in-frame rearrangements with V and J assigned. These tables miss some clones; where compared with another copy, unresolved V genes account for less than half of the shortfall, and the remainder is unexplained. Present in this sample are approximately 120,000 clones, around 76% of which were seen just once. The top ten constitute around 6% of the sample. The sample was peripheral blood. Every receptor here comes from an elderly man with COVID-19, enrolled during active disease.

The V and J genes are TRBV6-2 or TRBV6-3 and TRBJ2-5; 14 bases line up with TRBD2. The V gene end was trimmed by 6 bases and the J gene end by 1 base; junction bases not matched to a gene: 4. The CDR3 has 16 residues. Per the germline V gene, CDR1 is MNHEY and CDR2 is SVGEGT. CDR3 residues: CASSPGLAGGQETQYF. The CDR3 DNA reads TGTGCCAGCAGCCCTGGACTAGCGGGAGGCCAAGAGACCCAGTACTTC.

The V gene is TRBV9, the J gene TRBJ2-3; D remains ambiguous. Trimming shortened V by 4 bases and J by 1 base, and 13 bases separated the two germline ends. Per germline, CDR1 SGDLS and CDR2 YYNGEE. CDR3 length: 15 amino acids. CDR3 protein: CASSPASAGTDTQYF. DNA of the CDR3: TGTGCCAGCAGCCCCGCGAGCGCCGGCACAGATACGCAGTATTTT.

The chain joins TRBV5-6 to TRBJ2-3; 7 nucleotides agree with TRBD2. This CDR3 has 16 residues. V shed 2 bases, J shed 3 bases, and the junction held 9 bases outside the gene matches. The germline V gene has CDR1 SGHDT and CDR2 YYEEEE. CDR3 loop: CASSFWREGGTDTQYF. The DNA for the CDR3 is TGTGCCAGCAGCTTTTGGAGGGAGGGAGGAACAGATACGCAGTATTTT.

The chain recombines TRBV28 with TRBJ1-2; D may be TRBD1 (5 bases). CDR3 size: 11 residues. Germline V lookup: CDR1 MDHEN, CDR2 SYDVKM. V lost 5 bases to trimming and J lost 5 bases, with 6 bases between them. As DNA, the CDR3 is TGTGCCAGCAGTCCAGGGTATGGCTACACCTTC. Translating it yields CASSPGYGYTF.

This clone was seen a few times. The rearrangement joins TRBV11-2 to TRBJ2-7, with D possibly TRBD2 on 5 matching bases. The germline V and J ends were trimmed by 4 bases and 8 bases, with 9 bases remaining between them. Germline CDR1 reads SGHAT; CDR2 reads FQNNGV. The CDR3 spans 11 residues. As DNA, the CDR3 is TGTGCCAGCAGCTCTCGGGGTAAGCAGTACTTC. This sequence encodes CASSSRGKQYF.

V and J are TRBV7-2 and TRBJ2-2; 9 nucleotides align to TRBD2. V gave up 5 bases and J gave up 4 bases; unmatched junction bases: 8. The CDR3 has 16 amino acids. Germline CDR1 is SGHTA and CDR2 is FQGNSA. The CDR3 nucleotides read TGTGCCAGCAGCCCCCCAGGGACTAGCAGCACCGGGGAGCTGTTTTTT. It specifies CASSPPGTSSTGELFF.

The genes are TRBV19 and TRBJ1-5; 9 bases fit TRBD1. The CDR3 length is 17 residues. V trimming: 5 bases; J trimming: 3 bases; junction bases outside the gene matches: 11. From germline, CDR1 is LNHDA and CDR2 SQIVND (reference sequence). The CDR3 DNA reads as TGTGCCAGTAGTCCTATACGCACAGGGGGCAACAATCAGCCCCAGCATTTT. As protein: CASSPIRTGGNNQPQHF.

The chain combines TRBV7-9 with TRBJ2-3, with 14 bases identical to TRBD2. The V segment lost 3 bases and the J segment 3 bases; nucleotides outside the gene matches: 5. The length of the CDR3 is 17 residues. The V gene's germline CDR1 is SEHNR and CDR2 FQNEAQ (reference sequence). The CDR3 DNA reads TGTGCCAGCAGCTTGGGACTAGCGGGAGCCGGGACAGATACGCAGTATTTT. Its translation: CASSLGLAGAGTDTQYF.

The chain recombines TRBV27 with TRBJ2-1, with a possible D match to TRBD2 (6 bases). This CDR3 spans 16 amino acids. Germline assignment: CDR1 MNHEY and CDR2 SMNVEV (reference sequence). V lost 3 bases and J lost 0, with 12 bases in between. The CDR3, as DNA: TGTGCCAGCAGTTTGGGAGGAACCCACTCCTACAATGAGCAGTTCTTC. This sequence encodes CASSLGGTHSYNEQFF.

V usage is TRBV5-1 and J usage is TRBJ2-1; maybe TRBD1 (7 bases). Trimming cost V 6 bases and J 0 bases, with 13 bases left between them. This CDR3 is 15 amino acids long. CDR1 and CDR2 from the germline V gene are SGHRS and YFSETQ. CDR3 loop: CASIPGGSSYNEQFF. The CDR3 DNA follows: TGCGCCAGCATACCAGGGGGGAGCTCCTACAATGAGCAGTTCTTC.

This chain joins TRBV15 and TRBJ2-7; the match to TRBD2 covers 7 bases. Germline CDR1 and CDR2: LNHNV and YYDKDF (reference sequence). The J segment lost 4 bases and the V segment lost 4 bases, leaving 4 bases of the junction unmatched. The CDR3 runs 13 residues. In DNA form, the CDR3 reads TGTGCCACCAGCATAGGGCGGGAGTACGAGCAGTACTTC. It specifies CATSIGREYEQYF.

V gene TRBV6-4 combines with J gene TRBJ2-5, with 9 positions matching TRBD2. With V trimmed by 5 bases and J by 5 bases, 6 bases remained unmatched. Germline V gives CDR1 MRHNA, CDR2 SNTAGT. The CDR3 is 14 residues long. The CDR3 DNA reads TGTGCCAGCAGTAAAGAGGCGGGAGGGGAGACCCAGTACTTC. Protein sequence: CASSKEAGGETQYF.

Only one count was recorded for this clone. The CDR3: CASSPQTRGYETQYF. The CDR3 bases are TGTGCCAGCAGCCCCCAGACTAGGGGATACGAGACCCAGTACTTC. The chain carries TRBV28 and TRBJ2-5; D is possibly TRBD2 (6 bases). Germline lookup yields CDR1 MDHEN and CDR2 SYDVKM. The CDR3 loop spans 15 amino acids. Trimming cost V 6 bases and J 5 bases, with 19 bases left between them.

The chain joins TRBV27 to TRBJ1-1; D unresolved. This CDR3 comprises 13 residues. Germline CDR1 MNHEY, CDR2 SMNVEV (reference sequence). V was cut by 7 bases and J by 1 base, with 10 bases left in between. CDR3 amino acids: CASMERENTEAFF. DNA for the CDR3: TGTGCCAGCATGGAGCGCGAGAACACTGAAGCTTTCTTT.

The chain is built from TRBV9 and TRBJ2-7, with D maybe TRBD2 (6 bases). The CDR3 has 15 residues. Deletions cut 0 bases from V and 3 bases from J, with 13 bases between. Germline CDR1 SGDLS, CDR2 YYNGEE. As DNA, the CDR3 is TGTGCCAGCAGCGTAGCGGATAGCGGATACTACGAGCAGTACTTC. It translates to CASSVADSGYYEQYF.

CDR3 amino acids: CASSQEYRGQGSYSGNTIYF. For the CDR3, the DNA is TGCGCCAGCAGCCAAGAGTACAGGGGGCAGGGGTCCTACTCTGGAAACACCATATATTTT. V is TRBV4-1 and J is TRBJ1-3, with TRBD1 matching 9 bases. Trimming at V came to 0 bases and at J to 0 bases, leaving 12 bases not matched to a gene. Per the germline V gene, CDR1 is MGHRA and CDR2 is YSYEKL. CDR3 length: 20 amino acids.

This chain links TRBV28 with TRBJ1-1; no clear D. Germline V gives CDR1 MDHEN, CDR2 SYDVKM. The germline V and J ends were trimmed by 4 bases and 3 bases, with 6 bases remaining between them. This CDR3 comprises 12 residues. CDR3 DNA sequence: TGTGCCAGCAGTTCTCCTGACACTGAAGCTTTCTTT. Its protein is CASSSPDTEAFF.

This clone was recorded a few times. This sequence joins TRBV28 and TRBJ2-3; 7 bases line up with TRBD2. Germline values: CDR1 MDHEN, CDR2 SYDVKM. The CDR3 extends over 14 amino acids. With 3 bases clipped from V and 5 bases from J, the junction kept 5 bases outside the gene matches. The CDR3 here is CASSFAGAVDTQYF. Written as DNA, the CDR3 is TGTGCCAGCAGTTTTGCGGGAGCAGTAGATACGCAGTATTTT.

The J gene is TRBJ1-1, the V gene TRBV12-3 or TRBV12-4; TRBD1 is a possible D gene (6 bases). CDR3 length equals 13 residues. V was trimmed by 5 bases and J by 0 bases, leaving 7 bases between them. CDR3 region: CASSQGMNTEAFF. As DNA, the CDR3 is TGTGCCAGCAGTCAGGGGATGAACACTGAAGCTTTCTTT.

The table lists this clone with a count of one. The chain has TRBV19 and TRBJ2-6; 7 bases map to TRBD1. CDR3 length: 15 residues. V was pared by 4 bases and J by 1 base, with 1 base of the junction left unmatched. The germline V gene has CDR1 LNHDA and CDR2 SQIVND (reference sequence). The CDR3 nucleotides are TGTGCCAGTAGTACGGACAGGTCTGGGGCCAACGTCCTGACTTTC. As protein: CASSTDRSGANVLTF.

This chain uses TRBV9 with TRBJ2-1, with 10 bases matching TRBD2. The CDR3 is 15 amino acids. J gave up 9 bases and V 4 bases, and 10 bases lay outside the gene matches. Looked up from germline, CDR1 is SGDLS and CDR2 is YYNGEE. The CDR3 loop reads CASSPRLAGSAEQFF. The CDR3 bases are TGTGCCAGCAGCCCACGACTAGCGGGTTCGGCTGAGCAGTTCTTC.

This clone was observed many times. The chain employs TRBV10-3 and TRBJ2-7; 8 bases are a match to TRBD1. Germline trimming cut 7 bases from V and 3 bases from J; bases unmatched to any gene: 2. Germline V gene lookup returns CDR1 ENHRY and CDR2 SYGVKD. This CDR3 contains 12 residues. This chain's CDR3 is CAIKGQGYEQYF. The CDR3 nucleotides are TGTGCCATCAAAGGACAGGGCTACGAGCAGTACTTC.

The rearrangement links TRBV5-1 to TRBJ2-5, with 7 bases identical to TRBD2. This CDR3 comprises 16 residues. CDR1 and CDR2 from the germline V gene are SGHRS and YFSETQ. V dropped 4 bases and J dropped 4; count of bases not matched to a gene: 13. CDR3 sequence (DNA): TGCGCCAGCAGCGTCACTAGCGCGACGAGTCCAGAGACCCAGTACTTC. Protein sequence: CASSVTSATSPETQYF. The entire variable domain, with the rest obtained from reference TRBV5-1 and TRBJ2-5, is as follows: KAGVTQTPRYLIKTRGQQVTLSCSPISGHRSVSWYQQTPGQGLQFLFEYFSETQRNKGNFPGRFSGRQFSNSRSEMNVSTLELGDSALYLCASSVTSATSPETQYFGPGTRLLVL.

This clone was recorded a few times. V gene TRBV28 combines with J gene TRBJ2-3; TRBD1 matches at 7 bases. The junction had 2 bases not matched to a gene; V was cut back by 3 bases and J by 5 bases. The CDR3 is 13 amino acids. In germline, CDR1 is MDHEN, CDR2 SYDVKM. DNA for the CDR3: TGTGCCAGCAGTTTTCAGGGGGTAGATACGCAGTATTTT. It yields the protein CASSFQGVDTQYF. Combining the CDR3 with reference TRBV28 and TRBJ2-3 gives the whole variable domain DVKVTQSSRYLVKRTGEKVFLECVQDMDHENMFWYRQDPGLGLRLIYFSYDVKMKEKGDIPEGYSVSREKKERFSLILESASTNQTSMYLCASSFQGVDTQYFGPGTRLTVL.

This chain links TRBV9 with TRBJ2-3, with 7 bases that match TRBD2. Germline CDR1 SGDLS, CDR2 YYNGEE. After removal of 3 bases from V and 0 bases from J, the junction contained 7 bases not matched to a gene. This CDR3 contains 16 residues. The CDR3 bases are TGTGCCAGCAGCGCCCGACTAGCAACTAGCACAGATACGCAGTATTTT. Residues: CASSARLATSTDTQYF.